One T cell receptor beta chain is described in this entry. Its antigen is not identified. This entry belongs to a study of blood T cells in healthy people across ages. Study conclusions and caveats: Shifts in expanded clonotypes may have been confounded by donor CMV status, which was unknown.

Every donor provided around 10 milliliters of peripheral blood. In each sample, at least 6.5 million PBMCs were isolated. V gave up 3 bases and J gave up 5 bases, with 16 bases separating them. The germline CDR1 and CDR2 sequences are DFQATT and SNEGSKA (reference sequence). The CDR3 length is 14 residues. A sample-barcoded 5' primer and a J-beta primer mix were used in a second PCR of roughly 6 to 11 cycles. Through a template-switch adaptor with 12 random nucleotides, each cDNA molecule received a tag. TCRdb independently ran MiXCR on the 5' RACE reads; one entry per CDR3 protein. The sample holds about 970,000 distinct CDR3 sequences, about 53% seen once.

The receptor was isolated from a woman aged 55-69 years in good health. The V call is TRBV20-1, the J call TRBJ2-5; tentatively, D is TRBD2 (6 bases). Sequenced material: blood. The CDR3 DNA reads TGCAGTGCTAGGATCCGGGACTGGAGGGAGACCCAGTACTTC. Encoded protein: CSARIRDWRETQYF.